Following are 16 T cell receptor beta chains from one sample sequenced in a study of T cell clonality in common variable immunodeficiency. Sequencing was performed with immunoSEQ multiplex PCR; in TCRdb, only in-frame clones are kept and a portion is missing. The data list approximately 60,000 clones, none observed once; around 0.84% falls to the top ten. The sample consisted of peripheral blood mononuclear cells. All receptors derive from a person between 18 and 75 years old in good health.

Regarding this clone: The observed sequence ends 3 residues before the CDR3 terminus, with the missing tail filled in from the germline J gene. The J gene is TRBJ2-7, the V gene TRBV2; 9 bases line up with TRBD1. Unmatched junction bases numbered 6, after V lost 6 bases and J lost 6 bases. The CDR3 length is 13 residues. Germline V lookup: CDR1 SNHLY, CDR2 FYNNEI. CDR3 residues: CASRDRGRVEQYF. The sequenced CDR3 bases are TGTGCCAGCAGGGACAGGGGTCGAGTCGAG.

In this sample, this clone turned up a few times. The CDR3 is cut off 3 residues early in the read; its end comes from the germline J gene. V and J are TRBV30 and TRBJ2-4; 8 nucleotides align to TRBD1. The CDR3 runs 12 residues. The germline V gene encodes CDR1 GTSNPN and CDR2 SVGIG (reference sequence). The DNA read from the CDR3 is TGTGCCTGGTCAGGGGGCGGCTATGGT. It is translated as CAWSGGGYG. The full CDR3 is CAWSGGGYGQYF.

In this sample, this clone turned up many times. The read terminates 3 residues ahead of where the CDR3 ends, so the germline J gene completes it. V and J are TRBV29-1 and TRBJ1-2; D might be TRBD1 (5 bases). Germline V CDR1 and CDR2: SQVTM, ANQGSEA. The CDR3 contains 14 residues. Trimming removed 3 bases at V and 3 bases at J, with 14 bases between. Incomplete CDR3 DNA: TGCAGCGTTGAGTCCAGCGGGGGGGACTATGGC. This codes for CSVESSGGDYG. The whole CDR3 sequence is CSVESSGGDYGYTF. Full variable domain (outside the CDR3, taken from reference TRBV29-1 and TRBJ1-2): SAVISQKPSRDICQRGTSLTIQCQVDSQVTMMFWYRQQPGQSLTLIATANQGSEATYESGFVIDKFPISRPNLTFSTLTVSNMSPEDSSIYLCSVESSGGDYGYTFGSGTRLTVV.

This clone came up many times. Read coverage stops 3 residues before the CDR3 terminus; the germline J gene supplies the remainder. This sequence joins TRBV18 and TRBJ1-2; weak D call: TRBD1 (5 bases). The CDR3 extends over 14 amino acids. Germline lookup yields CDR1 KGHSH and CDR2 LQKENI. V shed 4 bases and J shed 2 bases, with 11 bases lying between them. CDR3 protein: CASSLREANYGYTF. Partial CDR3 DNA: TGTGCCAGCTCACTCAGGGAGGCAAACTATGGC.

Many counts were recorded for this clone. The read terminates 3 residues ahead of where the CDR3 ends, so the germline J gene completes it. V and J are TRBV7-7 and TRBJ2-3; possible D gene TRBD1, 6 bases. Germline values: CDR1 SSHAT, CDR2 FNYEAQ (reference sequence). CDR3 length equals 13 residues. V gave up 1 base and J gave up 6 bases, with 8 bases separating them. CDR3 bases read: TGTGCCAGCAGCTTAGGACAGGCGGATACG. It yields the protein CASSLGQADT. The CDR3, in full, reads CASSLGQADTQYF.

This clone was seen repeatedly, ten times or more. Here the CDR3 reads CASSLAMVEQPQHF. The CDR3 DNA, read in part, is TGTGCCAGCAGTTTAGCGATGGTAGAACAGCCC. The rearrangement joins TRBV12-3 or TRBV12-4 to TRBJ1-5, with D hard to call. The read halts 3 residues ahead of the CDR3 end, with the missing end drawn from the germline J gene. V lost 0 bases to trimming and J lost 7 bases, with 10 bases between them. The CDR3 has 14 residues.

Many counts were recorded for this clone. Germline is not matched at one junction end, which may reflect a read error. The CDR3 end is not reached by the read, which stops 3 residues before it; the germline J gene fills it in. The J gene is TRBJ1-2, the V gene TRBV4-2, with 9 bases lining up with TRBD1. CDR1 LGHNA and CDR2 YNFKEQ come from the germline V gene. The CDR3 has 15 amino acids. CDR3 DNA (partial): TGCGCCAGCAGCCAAGAAGGGAGACAGGGGGGAGGC. This sequence encodes CASSQEGRQGGG. The CDR3, in full, reads CASSQEGRQGGGYTF.

This clone was recorded at least ten times. Read data end 3 residues before the CDR3 end; the end is taken from the germline J gene. The chain recombines TRBV5-6 with TRBJ1-5; a possible D gene is TRBD1 (5 bases). Per germline, CDR1 SGHDT and CDR2 YYEEEE. V was cut by 0 bases and J by 4 bases, with 8 bases left in between. This CDR3 has 14 amino acids. This CDR3 is CASSLDRTNQPQHF. The covered CDR3 bases are TGTGCCAGCAGCTTGGACAGGACAAATCAGCCC.

In this sample, this clone turned up many times. The CDR3 is cut off 3 residues early in the read; its end comes from the germline J gene. This rearrangement joins TRBV20-1 to TRBJ1-1, with TRBD1 matching over 7 bases. Germline CDR1 and CDR2: DFQATT and SNEGSKA (reference sequence). V was clipped by 1 base and J by 5 bases; unmatched bases: 7. This CDR3 contains 14 residues. CDR3 in amino acids: CSARGQGGGTEAFF. The CDR3 bases that were read are TGCAGTGCTAGAGGACAGGGTGGAGGAACTGAA.

Ten or more counts support this clone. The read comes to an end 3 residues before the CDR3 does, leaving the germline J gene to fill in the end. The V gene is TRBV11-2, the J gene TRBJ1-6; no reliable D call. Germline V gene sequence: CDR1 SGHAT, CDR2 FQNNGV. This CDR3 is 14 amino acids long. The ends were cut back, 4 bases at V and 1 base at J, with 5 bases in the middle. The CDR3: CASSSQSYNSPLHF. The sequenced part of the CDR3 DNA is TGTGCCAGCAGCTCCCAGTCCTATAATTCACCC. Using reference TRBV11-2 and TRBJ1-6 for the parts outside the CDR3, the full variable domain is EAGVAQSPRYKIIEKRQSVAFWCNPISGHATLYWYQQILGQGPKLLIQFQNNGVVDDSQLPKDRFSAERLKGVDSTLKIQPAKLEDSAVYLCASSSQSYNSPLHFGNGTRLTVT.

This clone was seen many times. The missing CDR3 end, 3 residues past where the read stops, is filled in from the germline J gene. The V gene is TRBV5-1, the J gene TRBJ1-2, with D possibly TRBD1 on 5 matching bases. Germline V gene lookup returns CDR1 SGHRS and CDR2 YFSETQ. This CDR3 is 15 amino acids long. Trimming removed 1 base from V and 4 bases from J, with 14 bases in between. CDR3 DNA, as far as it was read: TGCGCCAGCAGCTTGAGCCCCCAGGGATTCTATGGC. It specifies CASSLSPQGFYG. The whole CDR3 protein is CASSLSPQGFYGYTF.

This clone came up many times. With the read ending 3 residues before the CDR3 end, the germline J gene is used to fill in that end. J is TRBJ2-6 and V is TRBV5-6; the D is unclear. V shed 9 bases and J shed 2 bases, with 15 bases lying between them. The CDR3 has 15 amino acids. Germline V gene lookup returns CDR1 SGHDT and CDR2 YYEEEE. The part of the CDR3 DNA that was read is TGTGCCACCCAGCGTTCCACTCCTGGGGCCAACGTC. It encodes CATQRSTPGANV. The whole CDR3 sequence reads CATQRSTPGANVLTF.

There are many counts of this clone. The read finishes 3 residues shy of the CDR3 end, and the germline J gene is used to complete it. The chain uses TRBV11-2 and TRBJ2-3; D is unresolved. V lost 6 bases and J lost 3, with 7 bases in between. There are 12 residues in the CDR3. Germline CDR1 is SGHAT and CDR2 is FQNNGV. The part of the CDR3 DNA that was read is TGTGCCAGCAGTCAGGAGACAGATACG. It is translated as CASSQETDT. The full CDR3 is CASSQETDTQYF.

The sample holds many counts of this clone. The DNA ends 3 residues before the CDR3 does, and the rest of the CDR3 is filled in from the germline J gene. The chain has TRBV18 and TRBJ2-3, with 10 bases fitting TRBD1. Germline lookup yields CDR1 KGHSH and CDR2 LQKENI. The length of the CDR3 is 14 residues. V lost 7 bases to trimming and J lost 3 bases; unmatched junction nucleotides: 4. The CDR3 protein is CASLGQGTTDTQYF. CDR3 DNA (partial): TGTGCCAGCTTGGGACAGGGGACGACAGATACG.

This clone was observed at least ten times. The read falls 3 residues short of the CDR3 end, and the missing part is taken from the germline J gene. The chain is built from TRBV19 and TRBJ2-2, with D unresolved. Germline CDR1 reads LNHDA; CDR2 reads SQIVND (reference sequence). Deletions cut 3 bases from V and 4 bases from J, with 9 bases between. This CDR3 has 14 amino acids. This CDR3 reads CASSILTGTGELFF. The part of the CDR3 DNA that was read is TGTGCCAGTAGTATCTTAACCGGCACCGGGGAG.

This clone was counted ten times or more. The read terminates 3 residues before the CDR3 end, so the remaining end is supplied by the germline J gene. This chain connects TRBV18 to TRBJ2-1; D may be TRBD1 (6 bases). Germline lookup yields CDR1 KGHSH and CDR2 LQKENI. CDR3 length: 14 residues. Trimming took off 2 bases at V and 4 bases at J, with 9 bases between the two ends. CDR3: CASSPAGDYNEQFF. The CDR3 bases that were read are TGTGCCAGCTCACCAGCAGGGGATTACAATGAG.